This entry concerns a single TCR beta chain. Antigen unknown. This entry is derived from a study of cytomegalovirus exposure and HLA in healthy donors. Broader study findings: Later analysis demonstrated an association between a missense DCLRE1C variant and TCR beta V- and J-gene trimming. The authors excluded some V segments, including TRBV6-2 and TRBV6-3, as indistinguishable. Most TCRs appeared rarely, but some public TCRs recurred in many donors.

The donors, nominally healthy at sampling, likely had unrecorded immune exposures. The PCR made use of 60 Vbeta and 13 Jbeta primers. Only in-frame clones appear in the TCRdb table, and some are missing; sequencing was by immunoSEQ multiplex PCR. Among some 110,000 clones listed, around 68% were seen once. Per the germline V gene, CDR1 is SGHDT and CDR2 is YYEEEE. The CDR3 covers 16 residues. Between the trimmed V and J ends, which lost 2 bases and 3 bases, there was a span of 16 bases. This sequence joins TRBV5-6 and TRBJ2-3, with D possibly being TRBD2 (5 bases). The receptor's source is a woman in her forties or fifties in good health and CMV-seropositive. The sequenced sample was PBMCs. For the CDR3, the DNA is TGTGCCAGCAGCTTTTCTGAGGGAAGGGTTACAGATACGCAGTATTTT. It is translated as CASSFSEGRVTDTQYF.